Below are 24 T cell receptor beta chains sequenced from a single sample in a study of CD8+ T cells in alopecia areata (dated by TCRdb to the late 2010s). Library preparation was by the immunoSEQ multiplex PCR assay. To provide template for TCR sequencing, every sample had RNA extracted and reverse transcribed into cDNA. Held by TCRdb, this immuneACCESS table contains in-frame sequences only and omits some clones. Under half of the omission traces to an unresolved V gene where checked; the cause of the rest is unknown. Across this sample there are about 98,000 clones, with nearly 45% seen only once. The top ten clones comprise around 0.8% of the sample. The sequencing sample was made of CD4+ T cells sorted from blood. These receptors originate from a human donor with alopecia areata.

This chain connects TRBV11-2 to TRBJ2-5; D is tentatively TRBD1 or TRBD2 (5 bases each). The J call may be faulty, since TRBJ2-7 better matches the DNA end. CDR3 length equals 15 residues. Germline-derived CDR1 and CDR2 are SGHAT and FQNNGV. In DNA form, the CDR3 reads TGTGCCAGCGTTTTATCGGGACCCTCCCCCTACGAGCAGTACTTC. Its translation is CASVLSGPSPYEQYF.

The chain employs TRBV29-1 and TRBJ2-2; D is undetermined. This CDR3 is 12 amino acids long. Germline lookup yields CDR1 SQVTM and CDR2 ANQGSEA. Between the trimmed V and J ends, which lost 8 bases and 5 bases, there was a span of 12 bases. The CDR3 sequence: CSTDSRTGELFF. CDR3 sequence (DNA): TGCAGCACTGACTCCCGGACCGGGGAGCTGTTTTTT.

To note about this clone: The germline gene is not matched at one end of the junction; a read error may be the cause. The V gene is TRBV30, the J gene TRBJ1-1, with TRBD1 matching over 7 bases. Germline lookup yields CDR1 GTSNPN and CDR2 SVGIG (reference sequence). The CDR3 runs to 14 residues. CDR3: CAWSLGGRNTEAFF. In DNA form, the CDR3 reads TGCGCCTGGAGTTTAGGGGGCCGGAACACTGAAGCTTTCTTT.

This clone was picked up a small number of times. V gene TRBV4-1 combines with J gene TRBJ2-1, with 10 bases fitting TRBD2. Germline V CDR1 and CDR2: MGHRA, YSYEKL. The CDR3 runs 15 residues. V lost 4 bases to trimming and J lost 8 bases; unmatched junction nucleotides: 8. The chain's CDR3 is CASSRLAGVRDEQFF. The CDR3 DNA reads as TGCGCCAGCAGCCGTCTAGCGGGAGTTAGGGATGAGCAGTTCTTC.

This rearrangement joins TRBV11-2 to TRBJ1-1; a possible D gene is TRBD1 (6 bases). V dropped 6 bases and J dropped 4 bases, with 15 bases sitting between them. Per germline, CDR1 SGHAT and CDR2 FQNNGV. The length of the CDR3 is 14 residues. For the CDR3, the DNA is TGTGCCAGCAGACTTAACAGGGACGGCACTGAAGCTTTCTTT. Protein product: CASRLNRDGTEAFF.

The chain is built from TRBV30 and TRBJ2-3, with TRBD2 identical over 14 bases. The CDR3 has 15 residues. V lost 5 bases and J lost 4; bases outside the gene matches: 5. Germline V CDR1 and CDR2: GTSNPN, SVGIG (reference sequence). The CDR3 protein is CAWAPGLAGADTQYF. The CDR3 DNA reads TGTGCCTGGGCTCCGGGACTAGCGGGAGCAGATACGCAGTATTTT.

This clone was detected a few times. The CDR3 reads CASSGGGWFSGANVLTF. The CDR3 DNA sequence: TGTGCCAGCAGTGGAGGTGGGTGGTTCTCTGGGGCCAACGTCCTGACTTTC. The genes are TRBV2 and TRBJ2-6; D gene ambiguous. This CDR3 contains 17 residues. The germline V and J ends were trimmed by 4 bases and 0 bases, with 13 bases remaining between them. The germline V gene has CDR1 SNHLY and CDR2 FYNNEI.

Regarding this clone: This specimen includes other DNA sequences encoding the same CDR3. V is TRBV29-1 and J is TRBJ2-5; D is possibly TRBD2 (6 bases). Trimming shortened V by 3 bases and J by 4 bases, and 9 bases separated the two germline ends. There are 12 residues in the CDR3. In germline, CDR1 is SQVTM, CDR2 ANQGSEA. The CDR3 DNA sequence: TGCAGCGTTGAGGGGGGAGGAGAGACCCAGTACTTC. Protein product: CSVEGGGETQYF.

The rearrangement uses TRBV6-6 and TRBJ2-2; D uncertain. V dropped 6 bases and J dropped 4 bases, with 12 bases sitting between them. Germline CDR1 MNHNY, CDR2 SVGAGI (reference sequence). The CDR3 is 14 amino acids. This chain's CDR3 is CASRATATTGELFF. The CDR3 bases are TGTGCCAGCAGGGCGACTGCAACCACCGGGGAGCTGTTTTTT.

This chain joins TRBV30 and TRBJ2-3; tentatively, D is TRBD1 (5 bases). Germline V CDR1 and CDR2: GTSNPN, SVGIG (reference sequence). Trimming left V 3 bases short and J 9 bases short, with 10 bases between. This CDR3 comprises 11 residues. The CDR3 region has the DNA TGTGCCTGGAGGGACACCAGCACGCAGTATTTT. This codes for CAWRDTSTQYF.

This clone turned up a few times. The V and J genes are TRBV5-1 and TRBJ2-7; D is ambiguous. V lost 1 base, J lost 6 bases, and 8 bases lay in between. Germline V CDR1 and CDR2: SGHRS, YFSETQ. The CDR3 covers 12 residues. Here the CDR3 reads CASSLNTVEQYF. Written as DNA, the CDR3 is TGCGCCAGCAGCTTGAATACGGTCGAGCAGTACTTC.

This clone has just one count. The V and J genes are TRBV30 and TRBJ2-2; D ambiguous. There are 14 residues in the CDR3. Germline V lookup: CDR1 GTSNPN, CDR2 SVGIG (reference sequence). Trimming pared 0 bases from V and 1 base from J, leaving 6 bases between. The CDR3 region has the DNA TGTGCCTGGAGTGTTTATGGGAACACCGGGGAGCTGTTTTTT. Protein product: CAWSVYGNTGELFF.

This clone has just a few counts. The identical CDR3 is also encoded by other nucleotide sequences in the sample. The V gene is TRBV29-1, the J gene TRBJ1-1, with D uncertain. Trimming left V 4 bases short and J 0 bases short, with 9 bases between. From germline, CDR1 is SQVTM and CDR2 ANQGSEA. This CDR3 is built from 13 residues. CDR3 protein: CSVARRLNTEAFF. The DNA for the CDR3 is TGCAGCGTTGCGCGACGGTTGAACACTGAAGCTTTCTTT.

This clone was seen more than once but under ten times. The gene calls are TRBV11-2 and TRBJ1-5; D not certain. Trimming shortened V by 4 bases and J by 3 bases, and 7 bases separated the two germline ends. The CDR3 contains 13 residues. Germline-derived CDR1 and CDR2 are SGHAT and FQNNGV. The CDR3, as DNA: TGTGCCAGCAGCTGGCAGCCCAATCAGCCCCAGCATTTT. It yields the protein CASSWQPNQPQHF.

The J gene is TRBJ1-1, the V gene TRBV29-1; 9 bases fit TRBD1. This CDR3 is 13 amino acids long. The V gene's germline CDR1 is SQVTM and CDR2 ANQGSEA. J was trimmed by 4 bases and V by 6 bases; bases with no gene match: 6. CDR3 sequence: CSVEQGASTEAFF. The DNA of the CDR3 is TGCAGCGTCGAACAGGGGGCAAGCACTGAAGCTTTCTTT. Variable domain in full (rest from reference TRBV29-1 and TRBJ1-1): SAVISQKPSRDICQRGTSLTIQCQVDSQVTMMFWYRQQPGQSLTLIATANQGSEATYESGFVIDKFPISRPNLTFSTLTVSNMSPEDSSIYLCSVEQGASTEAFFGQGTRLTVV.

This clone showed up just a few times. The rearrangement links TRBV21-1 to TRBJ2-7; the D call TRBD2 from the table was never checked on the DNA. TRBV21-1 is a pseudogene. This CDR3 is 17 amino acids long. The CDR3 protein is CASSPLLWSRDVYEQYF. As DNA, the CDR3 is TGTGCCAGCAGCCCGCTACTATGGAGCCGTGATGTCTACGAGCAGTACTTC.

V usage is TRBV29-1 and J usage is TRBJ2-5; 7 nucleotides match TRBD1. Germline loops: CDR1 SQVTM, CDR2 ANQGSEA. The V and J ends lost 4 bases and 2 bases, in that order; junction bases with no gene match: 10. This CDR3 is 15 amino acids long. The CDR3 reads CSVGGTETAQETQYF. CDR3 nucleotide sequence: TGCAGCGTTGGAGGGACAGAGACAGCGCAAGAGACCCAGTACTTC.

The chain employs TRBV29-1 and TRBJ1-6; D gene uncertain. Germline V gene data show CDR1 as SQVTM and CDR2 as ANQGSEA. CDR3 length: 14 amino acids. V was cut by 7 bases and J by 1 base, with 11 bases left in between. This chain's CDR3 is CSASAGSYNSPLHF. In nucleotides, the CDR3 is TGCAGCGCTTCCGCGGGGTCCTATAATTCACCCCTCCACTTT.

The chain joins TRBV5-1 to TRBJ1-2; D is unclear. This CDR3 has 13 amino acids. Trimming shortened V by 1 base and J by 3 bases, and 7 bases separated the two germline ends. Germline V gene data show CDR1 as SGHRS and CDR2 as YFSETQ. The CDR3 here is CASSLNGHYGYTF. As DNA, the CDR3 is TGCGCCAGCAGCTTGAACGGGCACTATGGCTACACCTTC.

This clone was detected only a few times. The chain recombines TRBV28 with TRBJ2-7; the match to TRBD1 covers 7 bases. From germline, CDR1 is MDHEN and CDR2 SYDVKM. The J segment lost 2 bases and the V segment lost 7 bases, leaving 5 bases of the junction unmatched. CDR3 length: 13 residues. CDR3: CASTIGTAYEQYF. For the CDR3, the DNA is TGTGCCAGCACCATCGGGACAGCCTACGAGCAGTACTTC.

The gene calls are TRBV5-1 and TRBJ2-6; D remains unclear. CDR1 and CDR2 (germline): SGHRS, YFSETQ. The ends were cut back, 1 base at V and 1 base at J, with 9 bases in the middle. The CDR3 length is 16 residues. The CDR3 spells CASSLSQASGANVLTF. CDR3 DNA sequence: TGCGCCAGCAGCTTGAGTCAGGCATCTGGGGCCAACGTCCTGACTTTC.

This chain joins TRBV30 and TRBJ1-5; 7 bases agree with TRBD1. The CDR3 loop spans 14 amino acids. The germline CDR1 and CDR2 sequences are GTSNPN and SVGIG (reference sequence). The V segment lost 2 bases and the J segment 3 bases; nucleotides outside the gene matches: 4. The CDR3: CAWSRTGINQPQHF. The CDR3, as DNA: TGTGCCTGGAGTCGGACAGGCATCAATCAGCCCCAGCATTTT. Based on the CDR3 plus reference TRBV30 and TRBJ1-5, the full variable domain is SQTIHQWPATLVQPVGSPLSLECTVEGTSNPNLYWYRQAAGRGLQLLFYSVGIGQISSEVPQNLSASRPQDRQFILSSKKLLLSDSGFYLCAWSRTGINQPQHFGDGTRLSIL.

This clone was recorded once. The chain uses TRBV6-5 and TRBJ2-7, with 8 nucleotides matching TRBD1. The CDR3 covers 16 residues. V was pared by 1 base and J by 4 bases, with 9 bases of the junction left unmatched. CDR1 is MNHEY and CDR2 is SVGAGI in the germline V gene. The CDR3: CASSYWTGTGAYEQYF. Here the CDR3 DNA reads TGTGCCAGCAGTTACTGGACCGGGACAGGAGCTTACGAGCAGTACTTC.

The rearrangement uses TRBV30 and TRBJ2-7; D may be TRBD1 or TRBD2 (5 bases each). Trimming cost V 1 base and J 5 bases, with 12 bases left between them. Per germline, CDR1 GTSNPN and CDR2 SVGIG (reference sequence). There are 13 residues in the CDR3. As DNA, the CDR3 is TGTGCCTGGAGTGCAGGGAGTGGAAACGAGCAGTACTTC. Amino acid sequence: CAWSAGSGNEQYF.